Sample share makes the clone carrying this T cell receptor beta chain medium-sized. No antigen is known for it. The time point here: sample taken at primary tumor resection. TCRs were sequenced from unsorted whole RNA of tumor, nontumor lung or PBMC. CDR1 and CDR2 (germline): SGHRS, YFSETQ. V lost 1 base to trimming and J lost 2 bases, with 13 bases between them. The CDR3 spans 15 residues. This specimen comes from a study of spatial heterogeneity in lung cancer. On the study more broadly: Strong correlation was found between tumor-region TCR transcript counts and a T cell module score from matched bulk RNA-seq.

Study-wide findings and caveats: For expanded intratumoral alpha and beta TCRs, counts tracked tumor mutation counts. Tumor T cells had an estimated coverage that came to about 7% for alpha chains and over 12% for beta chains.

Unique molecular identifiers, one per molecule, were present on every TCR cDNA molecule. Via MiXCR, TCRdb re-called the 5' RACE reads, giving one row per CDR3 protein. The sample includes about 9,600 distinct CDR3 sequences, less than 7.5% of them seen just once. The TCR originated in a female donor with early-stage non-small cell lung cancer. The specimen was lung tumor tissue, collected at surgery. J is TRBJ2-7 and V is TRBV5-1, with D perhaps TRBD1 (5 bases). CDR3 amino acids: CASSLWGQEPYEQYF. The DNA of the CDR3 is TGCGCCAGCAGCTTGTGGGGCCAAGAACCCTACGAGCAGTACTTC.